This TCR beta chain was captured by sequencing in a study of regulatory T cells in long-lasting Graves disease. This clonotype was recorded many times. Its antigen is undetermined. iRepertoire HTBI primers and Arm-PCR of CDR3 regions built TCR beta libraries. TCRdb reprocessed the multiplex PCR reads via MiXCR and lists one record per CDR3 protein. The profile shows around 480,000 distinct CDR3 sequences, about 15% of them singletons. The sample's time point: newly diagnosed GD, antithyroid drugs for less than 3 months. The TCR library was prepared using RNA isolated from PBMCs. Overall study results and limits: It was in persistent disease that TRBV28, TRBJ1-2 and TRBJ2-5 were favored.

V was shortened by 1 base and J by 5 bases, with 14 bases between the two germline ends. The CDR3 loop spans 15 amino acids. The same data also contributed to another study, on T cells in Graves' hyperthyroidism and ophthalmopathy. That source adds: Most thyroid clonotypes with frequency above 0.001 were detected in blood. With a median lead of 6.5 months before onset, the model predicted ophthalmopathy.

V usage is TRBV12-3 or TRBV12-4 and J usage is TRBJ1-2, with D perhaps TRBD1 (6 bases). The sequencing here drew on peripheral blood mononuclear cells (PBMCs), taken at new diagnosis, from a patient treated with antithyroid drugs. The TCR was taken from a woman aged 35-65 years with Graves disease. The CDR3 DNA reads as TGTGCCAGCAGTTTAGGAGGGGGGGCGCCGTATGGCTACACCTTC. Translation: CASSLGGGAPYGYTF.